Below, 30 T cell receptor beta chains from the same sample are listed, as sequenced in a study of shared clonotypes between healthy human individuals. Clones were sequenced by immunoSEQ multiplex PCR, and TCRdb holds only the in-frame ones, with some missing. Of roughly 1,000,000 clones listed, about four fifths are singletons. The material sequenced was memory CD4+ T cells from PBMCs. Subset specified: CD45RA-negative fraction. The receptors stem from a young man in good health. Some clones in this sample may be carry-over from other donors' samples.

CDR3 amino acids: CASSERGGSLSNTEAFF. DNA of the CDR3: TGTGCCAGCAGTGAGAGGGGGGGGTCCTTATCTAACACTGAAGCTTTCTTT. J is TRBJ1-1 and V is TRBV2, with a possible D match to TRBD1 (6 bases). This CDR3 comprises 17 residues. Germline V gene data show CDR1 as SNHLY and CDR2 as FYNNEI. Trimming removed 3 bases from V and 2 bases from J, with 19 bases in between. Combining the CDR3 with reference TRBV2 and TRBJ1-1 gives the whole variable domain EPEVTQTPSHQVTQMGQEVILRCVPISNHLYFYWYRQILGQKVEFLVSFYNNEISEKSEIFDDQFSVERPDGSNFTLKIRSTKLEDSAMYFCASSERGGSLSNTEAFFGQGTRLTVV.

Concerning this clone itself: Other DNA sequences from this sample encode an identical CDR3 as well. The chain couples TRBV28 to TRBJ1-3; 9 bases agree with TRBD1. Looked up from germline, CDR1 is MDHEN and CDR2 is SYDVKM. The CDR3 consists of 14 residues. V gave up 6 bases and J gave up 4 bases; unmatched junction bases: 4. Here the CDR3 reads CASSGDRAGNTIYF. The CDR3 DNA reads TGTGCCAGCAGCGGGGACAGGGCAGGAAACACCATATATTTT.

As to this clone: Other DNA sequences from this sample encode an identical CDR3 as well. The chain uses TRBV11-2 and TRBJ1-5, with D unresolved. Trimming stripped 5 bases from V and 5 bases from J, with 10 bases between. The CDR3 totals 13 residues. CDR1 is SGHAT, CDR2 FQNNGV, per germline. The CDR3 here is CASSPDGDQPQHF. The CDR3 region has the DNA TGTGCCAGCAGCCCGGACGGCGATCAGCCCCAGCATTTT.

This clone was detected only once. This chain uses TRBV25-1 with TRBJ2-7; D call uncertain. This CDR3 spans 11 amino acids. V was cut by 3 bases and J by 2 bases, with 2 bases left in between. Germline CDR1 MGHDK, CDR2 SYGVNS. This CDR3 reads CASSDPYEQYF. The CDR3 DNA reads as TGTGCCAGCAGTGATCCCTACGAGCAGTACTTC.

The chain carries TRBV28 and TRBJ2-7; D unclear. Germline V CDR1 and CDR2: MDHEN, SYDVKM. CDR3 size: 14 residues. V lost 9 bases, J lost 0 bases, and 15 bases lay in between. The CDR3 DNA reads TGTGCCAGTGCCGACTTAAGTAGCTCCTACGAGCAGTACTTC. Translated, it gives CASADLSSSYEQYF.

The chain combines TRBV20-1 with TRBJ1-2; D is unclear. The CDR3 consists of 10 residues. Looked up from germline, CDR1 is DFQATT and CDR2 is SNEGSKA (reference sequence). The CDR3: CKPGSYGYTF. The CDR3 DNA reads TGCAAGCCCGGGAGCTATGGCTACACCTTC.

The chain uses TRBV9 and TRBJ2-5; D is perhaps TRBD2 (6 bases). This CDR3 has 15 residues. V lost 2 bases and J 5 bases, leaving 16 bases between the germline ends. From germline, CDR1 is SGDLS and CDR2 YYNGEE. The CDR3 spells CASSVGGWGDETQYF. CDR3 coding DNA: TGTGCCAGCAGCGTGGGGGGATGGGGTGACGAGACCCAGTACTTC.

The chain joins TRBV9 to TRBJ2-2; 7 bases match TRBD2. The CDR3 has 14 residues. V shed 3 bases, J shed 5 bases, and the junction held 4 bases outside the gene matches. The germline CDR1 and CDR2 sequences are SGDLS and YYNGEE. The CDR3 region is CASSAGGMTGELFF. Here the CDR3 DNA reads TGTGCCAGCAGCGCCGGGGGGATGACCGGGGAGCTGTTTTTT.

A few counts support this clone. V usage is TRBV28 and J usage is TRBJ2-5, with D unresolved. Germline V gene lookup returns CDR1 MDHEN and CDR2 SYDVKM. CDR3 length: 15 amino acids. The V end was cut by 6 bases, the J end by 2 bases, with 16 bases between. CDR3: CASSNRRTVQETQYF. The CDR3 DNA reads as TGTGCCAGCAGCAATAGAAGGACCGTACAAGAGACCCAGTACTTC.

This clone was detected once. The identical CDR3 is also encoded by other nucleotide sequences in the sample. This chain connects TRBV19 to TRBJ1-2; no definite D call. Germline loops: CDR1 LNHDA, CDR2 SQIVND (reference sequence). Trimming cost V 8 bases and J 2 bases, with 12 bases left between them. The CDR3 spans 13 residues. The CDR3 here is CASSAGQNYGYTF. The CDR3 DNA sequence: TGTGCCAGTTCGGCGGGCCAAAACTATGGCTACACCTTC.

For this clone: In the same sample, other DNA sequences code for this CDR3. J is TRBJ2-3 and V is TRBV11-2, with 11 bases fitting TRBD2. V lost 5 bases, J lost 2 bases, and 6 bases stayed unmatched. This CDR3 has 16 amino acids. Germline V gene sequence: CDR1 SGHAT, CDR2 FQNNGV. The CDR3 DNA sequence: TGTGCCAGCAGCCTCCTAGCGGGAGGACTCACAGATACGCAGTATTTT. Translated: CASSLLAGGLTDTQYF.

This clone was seen only once. This chain connects TRBV30 to TRBJ2-3; D is unclear. V was shortened by 2 bases and J by 6 bases, with 12 bases between the two germline ends. This CDR3 contains 13 residues. Per the germline V gene, CDR1 is GTSNPN and CDR2 is SVGIG (reference sequence). CDR3 nucleotides: TGTGCCTGGAGTCGTATCTTCCTGGATACGCAGTATTTT. It translates to CAWSRIFLDTQYF.

The genes are TRBV6-5 and TRBJ1-2, with D possibly matching TRBD1 (5 bases). From germline, CDR1 is MNHEY and CDR2 SVGAGI. The V and J ends lost 7 bases and 8 bases respectively, with 17 bases between them. The CDR3 has 13 amino acids. The CDR3 reads CASKGRDRMGYTF. CDR3 DNA: TGTGCCAGCAAGGGGAGAGACCGAATGGGCTACACCTTC.

This clone appeared once. This sequence joins TRBV28 and TRBJ2-3, with D maybe TRBD1 (6 bases). The CDR3 totals 16 residues. CDR1 is MDHEN, CDR2 SYDVKM, per germline. V was trimmed by 5 bases and J by 1 base, leaving 16 bases between them. The CDR3 nucleotides read TGTGCCAGCAGTCCCCTGACAGGCTCCCGCACAGATACGCAGTATTTT. Encoded protein: CASSPLTGSRTDTQYF. Drawing the rest from reference TRBV28 and TRBJ2-3, the complete variable domain is DVKVTQSSRYLVKRTGEKVFLECVQDMDHENMFWYRQDPGLGLRLIYFSYDVKMKEKGDIPEGYSVSREKKERFSLILESASTNQTSMYLCASSPLTGSRTDTQYFGPGTRLTVL.

With respect to this clone: Distinct nucleotide sequences in the sample also encode this CDR3. The chain combines TRBV5-1 with TRBJ2-1; 8 bases agree with TRBD2. CDR1 SGHRS and CDR2 YFSETQ come from the germline V gene. This CDR3 has 15 amino acids. The ends lost 1 base at V and 1 base at J; junction bases unmatched: 1. CDR3 residues: CASSLPSGSYNEQFF. CDR3 bases: TGCGCCAGCAGCTTGCCTAGCGGGTCCTACAATGAGCAGTTCTTC.

The chain carries TRBV9 and TRBJ2-1; TRBD1 is a possible D gene (5 bases). The CDR3 consists of 15 residues. The V gene lost 4 bases and the J gene lost 8 bases, with 19 bases spanning the gap. Germline V gene sequence: CDR1 SGDLS, CDR2 YYNGEE. The CDR3 DNA reads as TGTGCCAGCAGCTCCAGACAGACATACCGCGATGAGCAGTTCTTC. Its translation: CASSSRQTYRDEQFF.

The chain combines TRBV5-1 with TRBJ1-1, with no clear D. This CDR3 has 15 amino acids. From germline, CDR1 is SGHRS and CDR2 YFSETQ. Trimming took off 6 bases at V and 3 bases at J, with 18 bases between the two ends. Here the CDR3 DNA reads TGCGCCAGCACCCTCGCGCCAGGCGCGTACACTGAAGCTTTCTTT. It is translated as CASTLAPGAYTEAFF. Supplemented by reference TRBV5-1 and TRBJ1-1, the full variable domain reads KAGVTQTPRYLIKTRGQQVTLSCSPISGHRSVSWYQQTPGQGLQFLFEYFSETQRNKGNFPGRFSGRQFSNSRSEMNVSTLELGDSALYLCASTLAPGAYTEAFFGQGTRLTVV.

V gene TRBV28 combines with J gene TRBJ2-6; 7 positions agree with TRBD1. Germline trimming cut 5 bases from V and 0 bases from J; bases unmatched to any gene: 10. The CDR3 consists of 18 residues. Looked up from germline, CDR1 is MDHEN and CDR2 is SYDVKM. CDR3 bases: TGTGCCAGCAGTCCCCGACAGGGAACCAGCTCTGGGGCCAACGTCCTGACTTTC. It is translated as CASSPRQGTSSGANVLTF. The whole variable domain, remainder taken from reference TRBV28 and TRBJ2-6, is DVKVTQSSRYLVKRTGEKVFLECVQDMDHENMFWYRQDPGLGLRLIYFSYDVKMKEKGDIPEGYSVSREKKERFSLILESASTNQTSMYLCASSPRQGTSSGANVLTFGAGSRLTVL.

The rearrangement links TRBV5-1 to TRBJ2-7; tentative D call: TRBD2 (5 bases). Trimming took off 1 base at V and 7 bases at J, with 15 bases between the two ends. This CDR3 spans 14 amino acids. Germline V CDR1 and CDR2: SGHRS, YFSETQ. This chain's CDR3 is CASSLSTGRGEQYF. CDR3 sequence (DNA): TGCGCCAGCAGCTTGTCTACTGGTCGGGGAGAGCAGTACTTC.

This clone showed up many times. This sequence joins TRBV27 and TRBJ2-4; possibly TRBD2 for D (6 bases). V shed 5 bases and J shed 5 bases, with 16 bases lying between them. The germline CDR1 and CDR2 sequences are MNHEY and SMNVEV (reference sequence). The CDR3 totals 15 residues. The CDR3 region is CASSPGLQPQNIQYF. The CDR3 DNA reads TGTGCCAGCAGTCCGGGACTCCAACCCCAAAACATTCAGTACTTC.

The V gene is TRBV5-1, the J gene TRBJ2-1, with D maybe TRBD1 (6 bases). The CDR3 has 15 residues. V lost 4 bases and J 4 bases, leaving 15 bases between the germline ends. CDR1 and CDR2 (germline): SGHRS, YFSETQ. In DNA, the CDR3 is TGCGCCAGCAGCCCGATACTAGGGGGTTACAATGAGCAGTTCTTC. This encodes CASSPILGGYNEQFF.

This clone was detected only a few times. This sequence joins TRBV2 and TRBJ2-5; 7 nucleotides agree with TRBD1. V was pared by 7 bases and J by 2 bases, with 7 bases of the junction left unmatched. The length of the CDR3 is 14 residues. The germline V gene encodes CDR1 SNHLY and CDR2 FYNNEI. The CDR3 DNA reads TGTGCCAGCAAACCCGACAGGGTTCAAGAGACCCAGTACTTC. Its protein product is CASKPDRVQETQYF.

This clone was observed a handful of times. This sequence joins TRBV15 and TRBJ1-1, with D uncertain. Germline CDR1 and CDR2: LNHNV and YYDKDF (reference sequence). V lost 8 bases to trimming and J lost 0 bases, with 10 bases between them. This CDR3 is 13 amino acids long. The CDR3 bases are TGTGCCACCGGACTATTTATGAACACTGAAGCTTTCTTT. Protein sequence: CATGLFMNTEAFF.

The V gene is TRBV5-1, the J gene TRBJ1-2; D uncertain. This CDR3 has 14 amino acids. V was pared by 1 base and J by 3 bases, with 10 bases between. Germline lookup yields CDR1 SGHRS and CDR2 YFSETQ. The CDR3 nucleotides are TGCGCCAGCAGCTTGCAGGCCAAAGACTATGGCTACACCTTC. Translating gives CASSLQAKDYGYTF.

This clone was seen at least ten times. The V call is TRBV28, the J call TRBJ1-5; D is ambiguous. Between the trimmed V and J ends, which lost 2 bases and 7 bases, there was a span of 12 bases. CDR3 length: 14 amino acids. CDR1 and CDR2 (germline): MDHEN, SYDVKM. CDR3 region: CASSLPRTLQPQHF. The DNA for the CDR3 is TGTGCCAGCAGTTTACCCCGGACCCTCCAGCCCCAGCATTTT.

This chain uses TRBV19 with TRBJ1-5; D is undetermined. The CDR3 has 14 amino acids. Trimming pared 6 bases from V and 2 bases from J, leaving 11 bases between. Germline-derived CDR1 and CDR2 are LNHDA and SQIVND (reference sequence). CDR3 amino acids: CASSERMGNQPQHF. As DNA, the CDR3 is TGTGCCAGTAGCGAACGGATGGGCAATCAGCCCCAGCATTTT.

The rearrangement uses TRBV10-1 and TRBJ1-1; tentative D call: TRBD1 (6 bases). The CDR3 contains 16 residues. From germline, CDR1 is WNHNN and CDR2 SYGVQD (reference sequence). Trimming removed 0 bases at V and 9 bases at J, with 20 bases between. The CDR3 DNA is TGCGCCAGCAGTGAGTCGTCCACGGGGGGCGCCCGTAAAGCTTTCTTT. It codes for CASSESSTGGARKAFF.

This clone occurred many times. The chain employs TRBV27 and TRBJ1-2; no definite D call. The CDR3 covers 13 residues. V was shortened by 2 bases and J by 3 bases, with 7 bases between the two germline ends. Germline loops: CDR1 MNHEY, CDR2 SMNVEV (reference sequence). The CDR3 region has the DNA TGTGCCAGCAGTTTAAGCGCATACTATGGCTACACCTTC. Amino acid sequence: CASSLSAYYGYTF.

The chain couples TRBV5-8 to TRBJ2-7; unclear D gene. V was trimmed by 4 bases and J by 0 bases, leaving 11 bases between them. Germline lookup yields CDR1 SGHTS and CDR2 YDEGEE. The CDR3 runs 14 residues. The CDR3 DNA reads TGTGCCAGCAGCCGGGCGGCCAGCTCCTACGAGCAGTACTTC. Translated, it gives CASSRAASSYEQYF.

This chain uses TRBV7-2 with TRBJ1-5; D gene uncertain. The CDR3 consists of 15 residues. The germline CDR1 and CDR2 sequences are SGHTA and FQGNSA. V lost 2 bases, J lost 2 bases, and 10 bases lay in between. The CDR3 reads CASSLWGGGNQPQHF. The CDR3 bases are TGTGCCAGCAGCTTATGGGGTGGCGGCAATCAGCCCCAGCATTTT.